This TCR beta chain was sequenced during a study of breast tumors, draining lymph nodes, adjacent tissues. Findings and limits, study-wide: The data were judged consistent with most tumor T cells coming from lymph node and expanding in tumor.

Looked up from germline, CDR1 is MNHEY and CDR2 is SMNVEV (reference sequence). The CDR3 has 16 amino acids. Unmatched junction bases numbered 9, after V lost 6 bases and J lost 3 bases. This clonotype turned up a few times. The target antigen is unknown. TCRdb used MiXCR to reprocess the multiplex PCR reads, holding one entry per CDR3 protein. Here the sample spans under 150,000 distinct CDR3 sequences, 21% being singletons. Breast cancer patients provided tissue from their axillary draining lymph nodes. Sequenced input: axillary lymph node tissue. This TCR came from a female donor with breast cancer. Some clones in this sample may be carry-over from other donors' samples. This chain uses TRBV27 with TRBJ1-2; 11 bases agree with TRBD1. The CDR3 DNA sequence: TGTGCCAGCAGACCCCACTGGGGACAGGGGGACTATGGCTACACCTTC. Encoded protein: CASRPHWGQGDYGYTF.